This T cell receptor beta chain came from a study of T-cell reconstitution after alpha-beta-depleted transplantation in children. Findings and caveats of the study: At around two months after transplant, the alpha-beta T cells were reportedly derived from several hundred expanded clones that came from non-depleted graft cells. One year after transplant, T-cell counts and diversity came mostly from newly produced T cells.

Comments on this clonotype: Its antigen is not known.

Construction of the TCRbeta library involved unique molecular identifiers. TCRdb fed the PCR reads into MiXCR, producing one record per CDR3 protein. This sample has around 270,000 distinct CDR3 sequences; less than 9.5% occur once, and the top ten carry over 7.5%. Sequencing was performed on peripheral blood, taken 360 days after TCRalphabeta/CD19-depleted stem cell transplant. This sequence originates from a female patient between 2 and 15 years old who had a stem cell transplant for Fanconi anemia, so the T cells may come from the graft donor.

In DNA, the CDR3 is TGTGCCAGCAGCACCCTCGTGGGGGGCTACACCTTC. As protein: CASSTLVGGYTF. This chain connects TRBV12-3 or TRBV12-4 to TRBJ1-2; no definite D call. CDR3 size: 12 residues. Trimming removed 6 bases from V and 8 bases from J, with 13 bases in between.